The clone carrying this T cell receptor beta chain showed up many times. Antigen unknown. These data originate in a study of T-cell reconstitution after alpha-beta-depleted transplantation in children. Unique molecular identifiers tagged the TCRbeta library. MiXCR, applied by TCRdb to the PCR reads, yields one record per CDR3 protein. The top ten clones hold 0.79% of a sample with 600,000 to 800,000 distinct CDR3 sequences, under 15% of them seen once. The study's findings and limits: At the one-year point after transplant, T-cell counts and TCRbeta diversity were found to come mostly from T cells that had been newly produced. Where alpha-beta T cells came from about two months after transplant was reportedly several hundred expanded graft clones.

The V end lost 5 bases, the J end lost 1 base, and 21 bases lay between the germline ends. The CDR3 extends over 18 amino acids. The input for sequencing was PBMCs, taken before TCRalphabeta/CD19-depleted stem cell transplant. The V call is TRBV12-3 or TRBV12-4, the J call TRBJ1-3, with D uncertain. This TCR was recovered from a girl aged 2 to 9 with congenital amegakaryocytic thrombocytopenia, due to receive a stem cell transplant. In DNA, the CDR3 is TGTGCCAGCAGTCCATCGAGGAGGCCTGTTTTATCTGGAAACACCATATATTTT. This translates into CASSPSRRPVLSGNTIYF.